These 19 T cell receptor beta chains originate from one sample sequenced in a study of cytomegalovirus exposure and HLA in healthy donors. PCR was performed using 60 Vbeta and 13 Jbeta primers. Sequencing was performed with immunoSEQ multiplex PCR; in TCRdb, only in-frame clones are kept and a portion is missing. The sample has some 200,000 clones, about 80% seen once. The specimen sequenced was PBMCs. These receptors were collected from a woman in her thirties in good health and CMV-seropositive.

The chain employs TRBV5-1 and TRBJ2-3; possible D gene TRBD2, 6 bases. Germline V gene lookup returns CDR1 SGHRS and CDR2 YFSETQ. Trimming left V 0 bases short and J 8 bases short, with 10 bases between. This CDR3 comprises 13 residues. The CDR3 here is CASSLVKEGTQYF. CDR3 nucleotides: TGCGCCAGCAGCTTGGTGAAGGAGGGTACGCAGTATTTT.

This clone appeared once. The rearrangement links TRBV28 to TRBJ1-2, with 9 bases that match TRBD1. The CDR3 totals 13 residues. The ends lost 6 bases at V and 7 bases at J; junction bases unmatched: 6. Germline V lookup: CDR1 MDHEN, CDR2 SYDVKM. CDR3 sequence: CASSPTGGFGYTF. DNA of the CDR3: TGTGCCAGCAGCCCGACAGGGGGTTTTGGCTACACCTTC.

This clone turned up a few times. This sequence joins TRBV6-6 and TRBJ1-1; 8 positions agree with TRBD1. The ends lost 5 bases at V and 4 bases at J; junction bases unmatched: 3. CDR3 size: 13 residues. Germline assignment: CDR1 MNHNY and CDR2 SVGAGI (reference sequence). CDR3 DNA: TGTGCCAGCAGTATGGACAGGGCCACTGAAGCTTTCTTT. This gives the protein CASSMDRATEAFF.

The chain links TRBV6-5 to TRBJ1-1, with D unclear. CDR3 length equals 12 residues. CDR1 MNHEY and CDR2 SVGAGI come from the germline V gene. V lost 6 bases to trimming and J lost 5 bases, with 10 bases between them. The CDR3 loop reads CASRTRGTEAFF. DNA of the CDR3: TGTGCCAGCAGGACACGGGGTACTGAAGCTTTCTTT.

The chain employs TRBV29-1 and TRBJ2-5; no firm D call. The CDR3 runs to 15 residues. The germline gives CDR1 SQVTM, CDR2 ANQGSEA. Between the trimmed V and J ends, which lost 8 bases and 0 bases, there was a span of 19 bases. CDR3 region: CSPAVHSPYQETQYF. Written as DNA, the CDR3 is TGCAGCCCCGCGGTCCACTCACCTTACCAAGAGACCCAGTACTTC.

On this clone: The sample has other DNA sequences that encode this CDR3 too. The J gene is TRBJ1-1, the V gene TRBV5-1; D might be TRBD1 (5 bases). Trimming shortened V by 2 bases and J by 1 base, and 6 bases separated the two germline ends. Germline V gene data show CDR1 as SGHRS and CDR2 as YFSETQ. The CDR3 runs to 13 residues. The CDR3 DNA follows: TGCGCCAGCAGCTTAAGGGGGAACACTGAAGCTTTCTTT. Translated, it gives CASSLRGNTEAFF. The full variable domain, with the rest looked up from reference TRBV5-1 and TRBJ1-1, is KAGVTQTPRYLIKTRGQQVTLSCSPISGHRSVSWYQQTPGQGLQFLFEYFSETQRNKGNFPGRFSGRQFSNSRSEMNVSTLELGDSALYLCASSLRGNTEAFFGQGTRLTVV.

This clone occurred a few times. This chain links TRBV7-8 with TRBJ1-5; TRBD1 agrees at 7 bases. This CDR3 is 13 amino acids long. Germline V gene sequence: CDR1 SGHVS, CDR2 FQNEAQ. V shed 5 bases, J shed 4 bases, and the junction held 2 bases outside the gene matches. The CDR3 protein is CASSPGQNQPQHF. DNA for the CDR3: TGTGCCAGCAGCCCGGGACAGAATCAGCCCCAGCATTTT.

The chain uses TRBV27 and TRBJ2-1, with D possibly TRBD2 on 5 matching bases. The ends were cut back, 6 bases at V and 1 base at J, with 7 bases in the middle. This CDR3 contains 13 residues. The V gene's germline CDR1 is MNHEY and CDR2 SMNVEV (reference sequence). CDR3 residues: CASSEGSYNEQFF. The CDR3 nucleotides read TGTGCCAGCAGCGAGGGTTCCTACAATGAGCAGTTCTTC.

The chain is built from TRBV10-3 and TRBJ1-1, with 8 positions matching TRBD1. CDR3 size: 15 residues. Per the germline V gene, CDR1 is ENHRY and CDR2 is SYGVKD. The ends lost 6 bases at V and 1 base at J; junction bases unmatched: 7. The chain's CDR3 is CAISRTGTGNTEAFF. For the CDR3, the DNA is TGTGCCATCAGCCGTACCGGGACAGGGAACACTGAAGCTTTCTTT.

In the case of this clone: A read error may explain this, as a much larger clone is one base away. CDR3 loop: CASSPYLGGTGDYEQYF. CDR3 DNA: TGTGCCAGCAGCCCTTATTTGGGGGGGACAGGGGACTACGAGCAGTACTTC. The chain uses TRBV5-4 and TRBJ2-7, with 10 bases identical to TRBD1. Losses at the gene ends were 4 bases for V and 3 bases for J; bases not matched to a gene: 13. The CDR3 sequence is 17 residues long. Germline V lookup: CDR1 SGHNT, CDR2 YYREEE (reference sequence).

V is TRBV25-1 and J is TRBJ1-1, with TRBD1 as a possible D gene (5 bases). Germline V gene sequence: CDR1 MGHDK, CDR2 SYGVNS. Trimming removed 0 bases from V and 0 bases from J, with 11 bases in between. This CDR3 comprises 16 residues. CDR3 region: CASSEYGGGVNTEAFF. CDR3 sequence (DNA): TGTGCCAGCAGTGAATATGGGGGGGGAGTGAACACTGAAGCTTTCTTT.

The CDR3 DNA reads as TGTGCCAGCAGCGGGTTTACAGCCGCAACTAATGAAAAACTGTTTTTT. Its translation is CASSGFTAATNEKLFF. The chain uses TRBV7-9 and TRBJ1-4; no firm D call. The V gene's germline CDR1 is SEHNR and CDR2 FQNEAQ (reference sequence). The CDR3 consists of 16 residues. V was cut by 5 bases and J by 0 bases, with 13 bases left in between.

DNA of the CDR3: TGTGCCAGCAGTGATCCCCGAGGGCAAGCTGGAAACACCATATATTTT. This gives the protein CASSDPRGQAGNTIYF. The chain joins TRBV28 to TRBJ1-3; D gene uncertain. Germline assignment: CDR1 MDHEN and CDR2 SYDVKM. V was clipped by 5 bases and J by 2 bases, with 16 bases between them. This CDR3 has 16 amino acids.

This clone was observed a single time. The chain carries TRBV9 and TRBJ1-2; 9 bases are a match to TRBD1. The CDR3 covers 11 residues. V lost 7 bases and J lost 13; bases outside the gene matches: 8. Per germline, CDR1 SGDLS and CDR2 YYNGEE. Here the CDR3 DNA reads TGTGCCAGCGAGAGCGGGACAGGGTTCACCTTC. Translating it yields CASESGTGFTF.

With respect to this clone: Compared with germline, one end of the junction differs, possibly owing to a read error. V usage is TRBV7-2 and J usage is TRBJ2-5, with 9 bases fitting TRBD2. CDR1 and CDR2 (germline): SGHTA, FQGNSA. CDR3 length equals 12 residues. The DNA of the CDR3 is TGTGCCAGCAGCTTAGAAGGGACTAGCTTGGACTTC. This gives the protein CASSLEGTSLDF.

The rearrangement links TRBV5-4 to TRBJ1-6; D ambiguous. This CDR3 comprises 15 residues. Germline V gene sequence: CDR1 SGHNT, CDR2 YYREEE (reference sequence). The V gene lost 4 bases and the J gene lost 8 bases, with 16 bases spanning the gap. The CDR3, as DNA: TGTGCCAGCAGCCCGGCGGCGGTCGGGGATTCACCCCTCCACTTT. Protein product: CASSPAAVGDSPLHF. Using reference TRBV5-4 and TRBJ1-6 for the parts outside the CDR3, the full variable domain is ETGVTQSPTHLIKTRGQQVTLRCSSQSGHNTVSWYQQALGQGPQFIFQYYREEENGRGNFPPRFSGLQFPNYSSELNVNALELDDSALYLCASSPAAVGDSPLHFGNGTRLTVT.

The rearrangement links TRBV7-6 to TRBJ1-1; D uncertain. Germline loops: CDR1 SGHVS, CDR2 FNYEAQ. The CDR3 covers 16 residues. With 2 bases removed from V and 1 base from J, the gap between germline ends came to 14 bases. The CDR3 bases are TGTGCCAGCAGCTTACGAGGCCTACCGGGGAACACTGAAGCTTTCTTT. Encoded protein: CASSLRGLPGNTEAFF.

The chain combines TRBV30 with TRBJ1-2; 7 nucleotides line up with TRBD1. The CDR3 has 12 amino acids. V shed 7 bases, J shed 6 bases, and the junction held 8 bases outside the gene matches. The germline gives CDR1 GTSNPN, CDR2 SVGIG (reference sequence). The CDR3 loop reads CASQKGAHGYTF. The CDR3 region has the DNA TGTGCCTCCCAAAAGGGGGCTCATGGCTACACCTTC.

The CDR3 coding sequence is TGTGCCAGATACCTAGACAGGACCGATCAGCCCCAGCATTTT. It yields the protein CARYLDRTDQPQHF. The V gene is TRBV27, the J gene TRBJ1-5; tentative D call: TRBD1 (6 bases). Trimming shortened V by 9 bases and J by 5 bases, and 17 bases separated the two germline ends. Germline values: CDR1 MNHEY, CDR2 SMNVEV (reference sequence). CDR3 length equals 14 residues.